These 24 T cell receptor beta chains originate from one sample sequenced in a study of blood T cell repertoires in COVID-19. Sequencing used immunoSEQ multiplex PCR; TCRdb keeps in-frame clones, though not all of them. This sample carries about 260,000 clones, 85% to 90% of them seen once, and the ten largest clones take roughly 1.6%. Sequencing was performed on peripheral blood. All receptors derive from a woman in her forties who had recovered from COVID-19.

V and J are TRBV19 and TRBJ1-3; D is undetermined. CDR1 LNHDA and CDR2 SQIVND come from the germline V gene (reference sequence). The CDR3 has 14 residues. The V end lost 7 bases, the J end lost 0 bases, and 10 bases lay between the germline ends. CDR3 region: CASNVDNSGNTIYF. CDR3 bases: TGTGCCAGTAACGTCGACAACTCTGGAAACACCATATATTTT.

The chain recombines TRBV7-2 with TRBJ1-4; maybe TRBD1 (5 bases). V was pared by 1 base and J by 5 bases, with 11 bases between. Germline V gives CDR1 SGHTA, CDR2 FQGNSA. The CDR3 spans 15 residues. The DNA for the CDR3 is TGTGCCAGCAGCTTAGGGGGCCGTACCAATGAAAAACTGTTTTTT. Translating it yields CASSLGGRTNEKLFF.

The chain couples TRBV6-5 to TRBJ2-3, with a weak D call TRBD2 (6 bases). The CDR3 runs 14 residues. Germline CDR1 MNHEY, CDR2 SVGAGI. Trimming took 11 bases from V and 5 from J, leaving 20 bases between them. This chain's CDR3 is CAVTGAPGIDTQYF. The CDR3 DNA reads TGTGCCGTTACGGGAGCCCCAGGGATAGATACGCAGTATTTT.

CDR3 residues: CASSELEWGGNMDTQYF. DNA for the CDR3: TGCGCCAGCAGTGAACTCGAGTGGGGGGGCAACATGGATACGCAGTATTTT. This sequence joins TRBV10-2 and TRBJ2-3; TRBD2 might be the D (7 bases). Germline V gene sequence: CDR1 WSHSY, CDR2 SAAADI. The V end lost 3 bases, the J end lost 6 bases, and 22 bases lay between the germline ends. CDR3 length: 17 amino acids.

CDR3 nucleotide sequence: TGTGCCAGCAGTTTATCGGAGGGCAGCTACGAGCAGTACTTC. Protein product: CASSLSEGSYEQYF. This rearrangement joins TRBV27 to TRBJ2-7; maybe TRBD2 (6 bases). V was clipped by 0 bases and J by 3 bases, with 9 bases between them. Germline values: CDR1 MNHEY, CDR2 SMNVEV (reference sequence). The CDR3 has 14 residues.

The chain combines TRBV29-1 with TRBJ2-5; a possible D gene is TRBD1 (6 bases). The CDR3 covers 13 residues. Deletions cut 5 bases from V and 2 bases from J, with 12 bases between. Germline loops: CDR1 SQVTM, CDR2 ANQGSEA. The CDR3 DNA follows: TGCAGCGTTAGGGGACACCTACAAGAGACCCAGTACTTC. This translates into CSVRGHLQETQYF.

The chain recombines TRBV4-1 with TRBJ2-2; TRBD1 aligns across 9 bases. The CDR3 runs to 15 residues. The ends lost 4 bases at V and 4 bases at J; junction bases unmatched: 4. Germline V lookup: CDR1 MGHRA, CDR2 YSYEKL. The CDR3 region has the DNA TGCGCCAGCAGCCGCGGGACAGGGTCCACCGGGGAGCTGTTTTTT. This codes for CASSRGTGSTGELFF.

The rearrangement uses TRBV5-1 and TRBJ2-5, with D tentatively TRBD2 (7 bases). Trimming left V 4 bases short and J 4 bases short, with 17 bases between. The V gene's germline CDR1 is SGHRS and CDR2 YFSETQ. The CDR3 has 15 residues. CDR3 coding DNA: TGCGCCAGCAGCCCCTCGGGGGGCCCTCCAGAGACCCAGTACTTC. It codes for CASSPSGGPPETQYF.

The chain recombines TRBV7-2 with TRBJ2-7, with D perhaps matching TRBD1 (6 bases). The germline CDR1 and CDR2 sequences are SGHTA and FQGNSA. V lost 0 bases and J 0 bases, leaving 18 bases between the germline ends. This CDR3 region has 18 residues. The CDR3 sequence: CASSLAWVGGLSSYEQYF. The CDR3 region has the DNA TGTGCCAGCAGCTTAGCCTGGGTAGGGGGTTTGAGCTCCTACGAGCAGTACTTC.

This clone was seen only a few times. The CDR3 DNA reads TGTGCCAGCAAGGAGGCCCAAGCGGGCTATGGCTACACCTTC. This sequence encodes CASKEAQAGYGYTF. The V gene is TRBV18, the J gene TRBJ1-2; D gene unclear. Germline V gene sequence: CDR1 KGHSH, CDR2 LQKENI. The CDR3 has 14 amino acids. V gave up 8 bases and J gave up 4 bases, with 17 bases separating them.

J is TRBJ2-7 and V is TRBV7-9, with D perhaps TRBD1 (6 bases). Germline V gene lookup returns CDR1 SEHNR and CDR2 FQNEAQ (reference sequence). Trimming pared 0 bases from V and 2 bases from J, leaving 11 bases between. The CDR3 length is 15 residues. The CDR3 DNA sequence: TGTGCCAGCAGCTTAGCAGACAGGAGAACCTACGAGCAGTACTTC. This gives the protein CASSLADRRTYEQYF.

The genes are TRBV4-1 and TRBJ2-7, with TRBD2 identical over 10 bases. The CDR3 consists of 15 residues. The germline V gene has CDR1 MGHRA and CDR2 YSYEKL. Unmatched junction bases numbered 6, after V lost 3 bases and J lost 4 bases. CDR3 DNA: TGCGCCAGCAGCCAGTCACTAGCGGGGCAATACGAGCAGTACTTC. Amino acids: CASSQSLAGQYEQYF.

The chain links TRBV7-9 to TRBJ2-3; 13 bases fit TRBD2. CDR1 SEHNR and CDR2 FQNEAQ come from the germline V gene (reference sequence). V lost 1 base and J lost 8; bases outside the gene matches: 3. CDR3 size: 15 residues. The CDR3 DNA reads as TGTGCCAGCAGCTTAGGGACTAGCGGGGGAGGTACGCAGTATTTT. Protein: CASSLGTSGGGTQYF.

The genes are TRBV6-5 and TRBJ2-5; no clear D gene. V was shortened by 0 bases and J by 4 bases, with 9 bases between the two germline ends. The CDR3 spans 14 residues. Germline V gene lookup returns CDR1 MNHEY and CDR2 SVGAGI. CDR3 region: CASSYSGALETQYF. The CDR3 DNA follows: TGTGCCAGCAGTTACTCAGGAGCCCTAGAGACCCAGTACTTC.

This clone was detected only once. V gene TRBV5-6 combines with J gene TRBJ2-7; 7 nucleotides agree with TRBD2. With 3 bases clipped from V and 7 bases from J, the junction kept 7 bases outside the gene matches. This CDR3 spans 13 amino acids. Germline assignment: CDR1 SGHDT and CDR2 YYEEEE. CDR3 sequence reads: CASSWGGLPEQYF. CDR3 in DNA: TGTGCCAGCAGCTGGGGGGGACTCCCTGAGCAGTACTTC.

This clone was counted only a few times. CDR3 loop: CASSADRGHTEAFF. Written as DNA, the CDR3 is TGTGCCAGCAGCGCGGACAGGGGGCACACTGAAGCTTTCTTT. This chain joins TRBV2 and TRBJ1-1; 11 bases are shared with TRBD1. This CDR3 region has 14 residues. Germline V gives CDR1 SNHLY, CDR2 FYNNEI. Unmatched junction bases numbered 3, after V lost 6 bases and J lost 3 bases. The variable domain in full, completed from reference TRBV2 and TRBJ1-1, reads EPEVTQTPSHQVTQMGQEVILRCVPISNHLYFYWYRQILGQKVEFLVSFYNNEISEKSEIFDDQFSVERPDGSNFTLKIRSTKLEDSAMYFCASSADRGHTEAFFGQGTRLTVV.

The chain joins TRBV5-1 to TRBJ2-5; 11 bases fit TRBD2. Germline loops: CDR1 SGHRS, CDR2 YFSETQ. The CDR3 contains 15 residues. V dropped 3 bases and J dropped 4; count of bases not matched to a gene: 5. CDR3: CASSWSGTSGETQYF. CDR3 coding DNA: TGCGCCAGCAGCTGGTCCGGGACTAGCGGAGAGACCCAGTACTTC.

This clone has ten or more counts. The chain combines TRBV6-5 with TRBJ1-3; D is unresolved. Germline V CDR1 and CDR2: MNHEY, SVGAGI. The CDR3 consists of 14 residues. Trimming took off 6 bases at V and 0 bases at J, with 9 bases between the two ends. In nucleotides, the CDR3 is TGTGCCAGCAGCAACCGGGACTCTGGAAACACCATATATTTT. As protein: CASSNRDSGNTIYF.

The V and J genes are TRBV3-1 (or the pseudogene TRBV3-2) and TRBJ1-4, with D unclear. CDR3 length: 13 residues. The V end was cut by 6 bases, the J end by 8 bases, with 13 bases between. Looked up from germline, CDR1 is LGHDT and CDR2 is YNNKEL (reference sequence). The DNA for the CDR3 is TGTGCCAGCAGTCGGCGGTTGAGAGAAAAACTGTTTTTT. It is translated as CASSRRLREKLFF.

This chain joins TRBV15 and TRBJ2-6; 7 positions match TRBD1. Unmatched junction bases numbered 11, after V lost 8 bases and J lost 1 base. Per germline, CDR1 LNHNV and CDR2 YYDKDF (reference sequence). The CDR3 is made up of 17 amino acids. The chain's CDR3 is CATHPGQQISGANVLTF. The CDR3 bases are TGTGCCACCCACCCGGGACAGCAAATATCTGGGGCCAACGTCCTGACTTTC.

This sequence joins TRBV5-1 and TRBJ2-1, with 8 positions matching TRBD1. The CDR3 totals 13 residues. V lost 4 bases to trimming and J lost 8 bases; unmatched junction nucleotides: 5. Germline CDR1 SGHRS, CDR2 YFSETQ. CDR3 bases: TGCGCCAGCAGCGCCGGACAGGGCTATGAGCAGTTCTTC. Encoded protein: CASSAGQGYEQFF.

The chain joins TRBV19 to TRBJ2-7; TRBD2 matches at 8 bases. This CDR3 has 14 residues. The V gene end was trimmed by 1 base and the J gene end by 5 bases; junction bases not matched to a gene: 4. The germline V gene encodes CDR1 LNHDA and CDR2 SQIVND (reference sequence). CDR3 nucleotides: TGTGCCAGTAGTATAGGCAGGACTAGCCACGAGCAGTACTTC. Translating it yields CASSIGRTSHEQYF. Complete variable domain (other parts from reference TRBV19 and TRBJ2-7): DGGITQSPKYLFRKEGQNVTLSCEQNLNHDAMYWYRQDPGQGLRLIYYSQIVNDFQKGDIAEGYSVSREKKESFPLTVTSAQKNPTAFYLCASSIGRTSHEQYFGPGTRLTVT.

The V and J genes are TRBV27 and TRBJ1-5, with D possibly matching TRBD1 (6 bases). The CDR3 runs to 13 residues. Trimming left V 2 bases short and J 11 bases short, with 13 bases between. Germline V gives CDR1 MNHEY, CDR2 SMNVEV (reference sequence). CDR3 sequence: CASSLQGYGAQHF. The CDR3 DNA is TGTGCCAGCAGTTTACAGGGGTATGGGGCCCAGCATTTT.

The count of this clone is one. This sequence joins TRBV7-3 and TRBJ1-1; TRBD1 matches at 7 bases. The CDR3 has 14 residues. Germline CDR1 and CDR2: SGHTA and FQGTGA. V shed 2 bases and J 1 base; nucleotides not matched to a gene: 1. CDR3 sequence reads: CASSLSGGNTEAFF. As DNA, the CDR3 is TGTGCCAGCAGCTTATCAGGGGGGAACACTGAAGCTTTCTTT.